This TCR beta chain is drawn from a study of cytomegalovirus exposure and HLA in healthy donors. For the study at large: Around 81% of 300 to 450 genotyped donors fell in the Caucasian-associated ancestry cluster.

General study findings and limits: Being productive about 87% or about 30% of the time was typical of most TCR beta V segments in an earlier analysis. Serostatus for CMV was the only available immune exposure information. Reports indicate that TCR beta sequences accurately predicted the HLA-A and HLA-B alleles of most subjects.

This clone was counted once. The antigen is not known. With 60 Vbeta and 13 Jbeta primers, the PCR was carried out. TCRdb's copy holds only in-frame clones and misses some; the assay was immunoSEQ multiplex PCR. The sample lists approximately 120,000 clones; about 70% were seen once. V gave up 4 bases and J gave up 11 bases, with 19 bases separating them. This CDR3 spans 13 amino acids. Germline V gene sequence: CDR1 SGHNT, CDR2 YYREEE (reference sequence). The V gene is TRBV5-4, the J gene TRBJ2-7; D perhaps matches TRBD1 (7 bases). Material: PBMCs. This receptor was obtained from a human donor in good health. The CDR3 region has the DNA TGTGCCAGCAGCCACGGGAAAGGGGGCGGGGAGTACTTC. Its protein product is CASSHGKGGGEYF.